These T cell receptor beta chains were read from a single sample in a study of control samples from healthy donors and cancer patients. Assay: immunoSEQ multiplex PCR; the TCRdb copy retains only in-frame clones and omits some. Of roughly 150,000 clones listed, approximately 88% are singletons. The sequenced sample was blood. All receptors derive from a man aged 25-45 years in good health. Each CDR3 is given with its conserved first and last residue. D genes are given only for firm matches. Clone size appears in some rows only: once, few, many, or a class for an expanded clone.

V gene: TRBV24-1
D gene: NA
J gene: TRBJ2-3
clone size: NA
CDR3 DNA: TGTGCCACCAGTGACCCAGGTGCTAGCACAGATACGCAGTATTTT
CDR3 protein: CATSDPGASTDTQYF

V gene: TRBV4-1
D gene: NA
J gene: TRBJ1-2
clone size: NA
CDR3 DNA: TGCGCCAGCAGCCAAGCCTACGACACAACTGGCTACACCTTC
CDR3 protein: CASSQAYDTTGYTF

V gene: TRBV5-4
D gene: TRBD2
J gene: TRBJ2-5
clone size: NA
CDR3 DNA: TGTGCCAGCAGCTTGGGCTCGCGGGGGGGCCAAGAGACCCAGTACTTC
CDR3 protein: CASSLGSRGGQETQYF

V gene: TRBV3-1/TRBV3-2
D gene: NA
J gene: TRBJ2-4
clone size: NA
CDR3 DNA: TGTGCCAGCAGCCAAGATGATGGTAGCGGACCTAAAAACATTCAGTACTTC
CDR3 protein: CASSQDDGSGPKNIQYF

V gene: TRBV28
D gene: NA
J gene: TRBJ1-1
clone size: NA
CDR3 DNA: TGTGCCAGCAGAACCTCCGATCTGAACACTGAAGCTTTCTTT
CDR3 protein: CASRTSDLNTEAFF

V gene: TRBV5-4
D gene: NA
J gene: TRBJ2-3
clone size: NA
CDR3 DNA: TGTGCCAGCAGCCCGGGGGGCCGACCAGATACGCAGTATTTT
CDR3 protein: CASSPGGRPDTQYF

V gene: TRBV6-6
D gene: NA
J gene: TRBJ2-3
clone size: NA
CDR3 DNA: TGTGCCAGCAGTTACGAGGGACACGCGGGGGATACGCAGTATTTT
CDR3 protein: CASSYEGHAGDTQYF

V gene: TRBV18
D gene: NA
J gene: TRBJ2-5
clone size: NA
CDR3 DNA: TGTGCCAGCTCACCGGGTACGCAGGGGAAGACCCAGTACTTC
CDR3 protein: CASSPGTQGKTQYF

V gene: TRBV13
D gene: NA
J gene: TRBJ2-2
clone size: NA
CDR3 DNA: TGTGCCAGCAGCGGGGCCGACATAAACCCCATCCGTTCCGGGGAGCTGTTTTTT
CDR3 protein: CASSGADINPIRSGELFF

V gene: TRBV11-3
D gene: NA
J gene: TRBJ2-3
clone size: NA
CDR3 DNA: TGTGCAACGGGGGAGGACGTCACAGATACGCAGTATTTT
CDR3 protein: CATGEDVTDTQYF

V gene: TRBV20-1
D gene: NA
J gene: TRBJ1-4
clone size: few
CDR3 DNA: TGCAGTGCTACCGGTAATGAAAAACTGTTTTTT
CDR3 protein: CSATGNEKLFF

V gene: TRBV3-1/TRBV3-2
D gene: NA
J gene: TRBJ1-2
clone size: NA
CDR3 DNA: TGTGCCAGCAGCCAAGGATATGGCTACACCTTC
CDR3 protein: CASSQGYGYTF

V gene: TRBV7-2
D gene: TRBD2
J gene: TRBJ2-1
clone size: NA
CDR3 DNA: TGTGCCAGCAGCTTATCCGGGACTACCGAAGTCTTC
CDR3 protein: CASSLSGTTEVF

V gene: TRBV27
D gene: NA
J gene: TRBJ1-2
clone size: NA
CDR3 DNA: TGTGCCAGCAGCTTAACCCGCCAGGGATTCTATGGCTACACCTTC
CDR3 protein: CASSLTRQGFYGYTF

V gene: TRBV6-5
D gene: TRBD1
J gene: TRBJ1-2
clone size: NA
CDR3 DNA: TGTGCCAGCAGCCTCAACTGGGACAGTTCGTATGGCTACACCTTC
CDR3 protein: CASSLNWDSSYGYTF

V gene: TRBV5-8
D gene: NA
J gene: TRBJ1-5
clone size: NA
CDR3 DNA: TGTGCCAGCAGCCACGAACAGGGAGAGCCCCAGCATTTT
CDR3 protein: CASSHEQGEPQHF

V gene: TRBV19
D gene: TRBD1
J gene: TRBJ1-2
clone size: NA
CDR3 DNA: TGTGCCAGTAGTCCCCGGACAGGGGGGATCGATGGCTACACCTTC
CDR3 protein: CASSPRTGGIDGYTF

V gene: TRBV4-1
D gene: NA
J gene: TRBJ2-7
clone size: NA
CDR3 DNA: TGCGCCAGCAGCCAAGTCGGTCAGGTCACCTACGAGCAGTACTTC
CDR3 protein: CASSQVGQVTYEQYF

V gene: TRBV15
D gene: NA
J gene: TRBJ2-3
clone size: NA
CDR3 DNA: TGTGCCACCAGCAATAAGGGGCGCGACACAGATACGCAGTATTTT
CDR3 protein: CATSNKGRDTDTQYF

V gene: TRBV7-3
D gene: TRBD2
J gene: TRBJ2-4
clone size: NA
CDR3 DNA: TGTGCCAGCAGCTCATCAGCGGGAGACGTCAAAAACATTCAGTACTTC
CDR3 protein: CASSSSAGDVKNIQYF

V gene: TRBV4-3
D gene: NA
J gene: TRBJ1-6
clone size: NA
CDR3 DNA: TGCGCCAGCAGCCAAGATAGCTATCAGGGTTCACCCCTCCACTTT
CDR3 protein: CASSQDSYQGSPLHF

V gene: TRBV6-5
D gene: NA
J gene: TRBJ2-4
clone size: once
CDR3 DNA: TGTGCCAGCAGTTTACAGGGTTACGCCAAAAACATTCAGTACTTC
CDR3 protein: CASSLQGYAKNIQYF

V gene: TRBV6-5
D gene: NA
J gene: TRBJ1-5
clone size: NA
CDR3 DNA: TGTGCCAGCAGTTACTCTCGTGGGAGCAATCAGCCCCAGCATTTT
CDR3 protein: CASSYSRGSNQPQHF

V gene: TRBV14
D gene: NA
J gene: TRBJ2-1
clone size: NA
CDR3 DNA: TGTGCCAGCAGCCAAACCCGATGGACGGATAATGCGGGTATGAGTCAGTTCTTC
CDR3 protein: CASSQTRWTDNAGMSQFF

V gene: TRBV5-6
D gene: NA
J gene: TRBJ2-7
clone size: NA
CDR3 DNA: TGTGCCAGCAGCTTGTATGGTGGTGATTACGAGCAGTACTTC
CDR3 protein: CASSLYGGDYEQYF

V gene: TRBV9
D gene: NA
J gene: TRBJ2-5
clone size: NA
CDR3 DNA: TGTGCCAGCAGCCCCAGGAGTTACGGCGTCCAGGAGACCCAGTACTTC
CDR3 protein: CASSPRSYGVQETQYF

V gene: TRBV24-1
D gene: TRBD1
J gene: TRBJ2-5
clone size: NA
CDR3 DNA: TGTGCCACCAGTGATCTCAGGGGGCAACGGGAGACCCAGTACTTC
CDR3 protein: CATSDLRGQRETQYF

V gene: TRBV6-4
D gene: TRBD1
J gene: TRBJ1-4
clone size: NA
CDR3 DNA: TGTGCCAGCAGGGCGGGAGGGACAGTCAATGAAAAACTGTTTTTT
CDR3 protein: CASRAGGTVNEKLFF

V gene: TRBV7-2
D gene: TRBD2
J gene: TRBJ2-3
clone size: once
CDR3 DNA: TGTGCCAGCAGCCCGTCTAGCGGGAAAAGCACAGATACGCAGTATTTT
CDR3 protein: CASSPSSGKSTDTQYF